The rows below give T cell receptor beta chains drawn from one sample of a study of blood T cell repertoires in COVID-19. Profiling relied on immunoSEQ multiplex PCR, and the TCRdb table lists in-frame clones only, not all of them. This table has around 250,000 clones, over 75% appearing once. Sample: peripheral blood. These receptors originate from a human donor in a cohort sampled during active COVID-19. The CDR3 runs from the conserved cysteine through the conserved F or W. The D gene is left open where the match is weak. Rows give clone size only sometimes, using once, few, many, or a class for an expanded clone.

clone size,D gene,J gene,V gene,CDR3 protein,CDR3 DNA
few,.,TRBJ1-1,TRBV19,CASGQSQLNTEAFF,TGTGCCAGCGGACAGTCCCAACTGAACACTGAAGCTTTCTTT
.,.,TRBJ1-2,TRBV27,CASSFSGAGGYTF,TGTGCCAGCAGTTTCTCAGGGGCGGGTGGCTACACCTTC
.,TRBD1,TRBJ2-7,TRBV6-5,CASSYTTGYASYEQYF,TGTGCCAGCAGTTACACGACAGGGTACGCGTCCTACGAGCAGTACTTC
.,TRBD2,TRBJ2-7,TRBV5-1,CASSLGGLAGSEQYF,TGCGCCAGCAGCTTAGGGGGACTAGCGGGTAGCGAGCAGTACTTC
.,TRBD2,TRBJ2-2,TRBV9,CASTFGGAGELFF,TGTGCCAGCACCTTCGGGGGGGCCGGGGAGCTGTTTTTT
.,TRBD1,TRBJ2-7,TRBV19,CATSDRGYSYEQYF,TGTGCCACCTCCGACAGGGGATACTCCTACGAGCAGTACTTC
.,TRBD2,TRBJ2-6,TRBV6-2/TRBV6-3,CASSPPAGGSGANVLTF,TGTGCCAGCAGTCCACCAGCGGGGGGCTCTGGGGCCAACGTCCTGACTTTC
.,.,TRBJ2-5,TRBV23-1,CASSQSPDQETQYF,TGCGCCAGCAGTCAATCACCAGACCAAGAGACCCAGTACTTC
few,TRBD1,TRBJ1-6,TRBV6-4,CASSAGQGLRNSPLHF,TGTGCCAGCAGTGCCGGACAGGGATTGAGGAATTCACCCCTCCACTTT
.,TRBD2,TRBJ2-1,TRBV19,CATVSGSSYNEQFF,TGTGCCACGGTAAGCGGGAGCTCCTACAATGAGCAGTTCTTC
.,TRBD1,TRBJ1-5,TRBV6-2/TRBV6-3,CASSYSPPGTGTGIRSQPQHF,TGTGCCAGCAGTTACTCGCCCCCGGGGACCGGGACAGGTATTAGAAGCCAGCCCCAGCATTTT
.,TRBD2,TRBJ2-7,TRBV3-1/TRBV3-2,CASSLGTSGSLYEQYF,TGTGCCAGCAGCCTTGGGACTAGCGGGAGCCTATACGAGCAGTACTTC
.,.,TRBJ2-1,TRBV2,CASSDQREQFF,TGTGCCAGCAGTGACCAGCGGGAGCAGTTCTTC
.,TRBD1,TRBJ1-1,TRBV27,CASSLYFSRDRNTEAFF,TGTGCCAGCAGTTTATACTTCTCGAGGGACAGGAACACTGAAGCTTTCTTT
.,.,TRBJ1-1,TRBV6-5,CASSLYRGTEAFF,TGTGCCAGCAGCCTATACCGGGGCACTGAAGCTTTCTTT
.,.,TRBJ2-5,TRBV24-1,CATSVTGGRETQYF,TGTGCCACCAGTGTTACCGGAGGCCGGGAGACCCAGTACTTC
.,TRBD2,TRBJ2-7,TRBV5-1,CASSFTSGSYEQYF,TGCGCCAGCAGCTTTACTAGCGGCTCCTACGAGCAGTACTTC
.,.,TRBJ1-4,TRBV5-1,CASSLESGEKLFF,TGCGCCAGCAGCTTGGAGTCGGGGGAAAAACTGTTTTTT
once,.,TRBJ2-1,TRBV7-3,CASSRNTGYGEQFF,TGTGCCAGCAGCCGGAATACAGGGTACGGTGAGCAGTTCTTC
.,TRBD2,TRBJ2-1,TRBV27,CASSNTGLASTREQFF,TGTGCCAGCAGTAACACGGGACTAGCATCTACCCGGGAGCAGTTCTTC
.,TRBD1,TRBJ1-5,TRBV7-2,CASSPRDRGRAGQPQHF,TGTGCCAGCAGCCCCCGGGACAGGGGGAGGGCAGGTCAGCCCCAGCATTTT
few,.,TRBJ1-2,TRBV28,CASSSGGLGMDYGYTF,TGTGCCAGCAGCTCGGGGGGACTGGGGATGGACTATGGCTACACCTTC
.,TRBD2,TRBJ2-7,TRBV2,CASRSQRGSLNEQYF,TGTGCCAGCAGATCTCAGCGGGGCTCGTTAAACGAGCAGTACTTC
.,TRBD2,TRBJ2-1,TRBV7-9,CASSLQLLGGSLSYNEQFF,TGTGCCAGCAGCTTACAACTATTGGGCGGGAGCCTTTCCTACAATGAGCAGTTCTTC
once,.,TRBJ1-1,TRBV5-6,CASRGKTTDSSEAFF,TGTGCCAGCAGGGGGAAAACGACAGACTCGTCTGAAGCTTTCTTT
once,.,TRBJ1-3,TRBV5-5,CASSLAPRSGNTIYF,TGTGCCAGCAGCTTGGCGCCGCGCTCTGGAAACACCATATATTTT
few,.,TRBJ1-1,TRBV4-2,CASSQEGSSTEAFF,TGTGCCAGCAGCCAAGAAGGCTCTAGCACTGAAGCTTTCTTT
few,TRBD2,TRBJ2-7,TRBV4-2,CASSQDGAGPYEQYF,TGTGCCAGCAGCCAAGATGGAGCGGGACCCTACGAGCAGTACTTC
.,.,TRBJ2-7,TRBV29-1,CSVGGDRYEQYF,TGCAGCGTTGGGGGGGACCGGTACGAGCAGTACTTC
.,.,TRBJ2-5,TRBV29-1,CSVVPGSQQETQYF,TGCAGCGTTGTTCCAGGGTCCCAACAAGAGACCCAGTACTTC
.,.,TRBJ2-1,TRBV6-5,CASSYSPSNEQFF,TGTGCCAGCAGTTACTCGCCTAGCAATGAGCAGTTCTTC
few,.,TRBJ2-1,TRBV11-3,CASSLKGGHNEQFF,TGTGCCAGCAGCTTAAAAGGGGGACACAATGAGCAGTTCTTC
.,.,TRBJ2-3,TRBV6-6,CASSHTPLEVAKSSDTQYF,TGTGCCAGCAGTCATACACCTCTTGAGGTAGCAAAATCATCAGATACGCAGTATTTT
.,.,TRBJ1-2,TRBV7-9,CASSLRGNNYGYTF,TGTGCCAGCAGCTTACGGGGTAATAACTATGGCTACACCTTC
once,TRBD2,TRBJ2-1,TRBV15,CATSGGGSSYNEQFF,TGTGCCACCAGCGGCGGCGGGAGCTCCTACAATGAGCAGTTCTTC
.,TRBD1,TRBJ2-7,TRBV3-1/TRBV3-2,CASSQLGQVPYEQYF,TGTGCCAGCAGCCAACTTGGACAGGTTCCCTACGAGCAGTACTTC
few,.,TRBJ1-5,TRBV5-1,CASSLGGDSNQPQHF,TGCGCCAGCAGCTTGGGCGGGGATAGCAATCAGCCCCAGCATTTT